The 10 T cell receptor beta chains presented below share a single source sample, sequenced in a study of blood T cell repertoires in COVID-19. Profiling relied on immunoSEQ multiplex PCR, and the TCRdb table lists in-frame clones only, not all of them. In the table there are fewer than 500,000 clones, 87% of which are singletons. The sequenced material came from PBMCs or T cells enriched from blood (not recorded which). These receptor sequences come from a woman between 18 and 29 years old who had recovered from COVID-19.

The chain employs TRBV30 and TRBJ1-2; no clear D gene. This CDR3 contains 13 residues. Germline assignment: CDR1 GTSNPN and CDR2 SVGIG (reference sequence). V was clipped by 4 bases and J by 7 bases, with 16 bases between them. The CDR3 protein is CAWTEAGVGGYTF. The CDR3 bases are TGTGCCTGGACCGAGGCCGGCGTCGGTGGCTACACCTTC.

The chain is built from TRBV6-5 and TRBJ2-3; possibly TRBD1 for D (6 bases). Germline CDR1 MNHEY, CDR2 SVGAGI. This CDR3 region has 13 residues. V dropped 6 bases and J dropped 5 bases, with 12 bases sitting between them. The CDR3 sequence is CASRWGPRDTQYF. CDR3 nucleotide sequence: TGTGCCAGCAGATGGGGGCCCAGAGATACGCAGTATTTT.

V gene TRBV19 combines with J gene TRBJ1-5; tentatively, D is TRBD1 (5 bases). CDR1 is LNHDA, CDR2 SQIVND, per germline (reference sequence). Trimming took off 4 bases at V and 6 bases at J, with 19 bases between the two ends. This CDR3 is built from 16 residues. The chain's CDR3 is CASSTRTPVEGQPQHF. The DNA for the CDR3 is TGTGCCAGTAGTACCAGGACACCGGTAGAAGGTCAGCCCCAGCATTTT.

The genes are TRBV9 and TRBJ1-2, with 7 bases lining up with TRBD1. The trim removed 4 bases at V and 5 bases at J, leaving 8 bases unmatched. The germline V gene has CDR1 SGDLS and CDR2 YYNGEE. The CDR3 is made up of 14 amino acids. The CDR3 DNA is TGTGCCAGCAGCCCTGGGGGACAGATATATGGCTACACCTTC. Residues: CASSPGGQIYGYTF.

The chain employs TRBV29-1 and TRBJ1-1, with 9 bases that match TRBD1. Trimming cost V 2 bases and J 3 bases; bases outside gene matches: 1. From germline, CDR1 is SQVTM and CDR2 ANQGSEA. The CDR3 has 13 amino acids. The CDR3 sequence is CSVERQGDTEAFF. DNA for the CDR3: TGCAGCGTTGAAAGACAGGGGGACACTGAAGCTTTCTTT.

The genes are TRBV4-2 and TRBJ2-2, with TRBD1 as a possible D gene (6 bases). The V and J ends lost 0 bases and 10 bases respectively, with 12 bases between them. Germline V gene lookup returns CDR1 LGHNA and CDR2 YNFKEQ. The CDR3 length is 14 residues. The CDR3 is CASSQETRGKELFF. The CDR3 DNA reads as TGTGCCAGCAGCCAAGAAACTAGGGGGAAGGAGCTGTTTTTT.

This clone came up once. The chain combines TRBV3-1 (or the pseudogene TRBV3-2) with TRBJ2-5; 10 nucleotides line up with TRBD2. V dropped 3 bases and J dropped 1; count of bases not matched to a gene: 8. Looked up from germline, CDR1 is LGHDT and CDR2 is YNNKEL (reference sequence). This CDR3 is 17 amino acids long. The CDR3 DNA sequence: TGTGCCAGCAGCCATAGGCTAGCGGGGGCGTTCCAAGAGACCCAGTACTTC. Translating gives CASSHRLAGAFQETQYF.

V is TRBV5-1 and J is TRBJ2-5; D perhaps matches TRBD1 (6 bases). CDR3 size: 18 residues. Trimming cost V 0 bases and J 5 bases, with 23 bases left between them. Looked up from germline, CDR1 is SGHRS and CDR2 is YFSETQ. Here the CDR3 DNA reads TGCGCCAGCAGCTTGGACAGGGAAGGCAGGGATCTGGAGGAGACCCAGTACTTC. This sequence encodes CASSLDREGRDLEETQYF.

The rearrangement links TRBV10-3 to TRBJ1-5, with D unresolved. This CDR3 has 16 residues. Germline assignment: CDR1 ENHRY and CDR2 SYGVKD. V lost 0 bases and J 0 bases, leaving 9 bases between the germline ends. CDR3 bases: TGTGCCATCAGTGAGTCGGCACCTCATAGCAATCAGCCCCAGCATTTT. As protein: CAISESAPHSNQPQHF.

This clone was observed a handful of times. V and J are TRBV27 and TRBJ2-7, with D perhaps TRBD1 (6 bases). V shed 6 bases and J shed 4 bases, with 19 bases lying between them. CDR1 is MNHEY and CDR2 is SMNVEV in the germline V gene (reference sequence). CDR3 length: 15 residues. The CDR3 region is CASRRYPDSSYEQYF. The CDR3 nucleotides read TGTGCCAGCAGGCGATACCCGGACAGTTCTTACGAGCAGTACTTC.